These 30 T cell receptor beta chains share one sample of origin, sequenced in a study of cytomegalovirus exposure and HLA in healthy donors. This PCR relied on a set of 60 Vbeta primers and 13 Jbeta primers. Assay: immunoSEQ multiplex PCR; the TCRdb copy retains only in-frame clones and omits some. The sample lists about 120,000 clones, roughly 80% occurring once. The sequencing sample was made of PBMCs. The source of these receptors is a woman under 30 in good health and CMV-seronegative.

Details on this clone: Other DNA sequences in the sample encode the same CDR3. The chain carries TRBV7-2 and TRBJ1-2; D is uncertain. Germline CDR1 and CDR2: SGHTA and FQGNSA. V lost 0 bases, J lost 5 bases, and 4 bases lay in between. CDR3 size: 12 residues. This chain's CDR3 is CASSLAGYGYTF. In DNA, the CDR3 is TGTGCCAGCAGCTTAGCCGGGTATGGCTACACCTTC.

The chain's CDR3 is CASSLVGAAINEKLFF. In DNA, the CDR3 is TGTGCCAGCAGCTTAGTTGGGGCAGCCATTAATGAAAAACTGTTTTTT. The chain is built from TRBV7-9 and TRBJ1-4, with TRBD1 as a possible D gene (5 bases). The ends were cut back, 1 base at V and 4 bases at J, with 13 bases in the middle. CDR3 size: 16 residues. CDR1 is SEHNR and CDR2 is FQNEAQ in the germline V gene (reference sequence).

The genes are TRBV5-5 and TRBJ2-1; tentatively, D is TRBD2 (5 bases). The CDR3 runs 14 residues. V lost 0 bases and J 7 bases, leaving 11 bases between the germline ends. Germline-derived CDR1 and CDR2 are SGHKS and YYEKEE (reference sequence). The CDR3 bases are TGTGCCAGCAGCTTGGAGGGAGTGGTGAATGAGCAGTTCTTC. This sequence encodes CASSLEGVVNEQFF.

This clone was seen a single time. The same CDR3 arises from other DNA sequences in this sample as well. The rearrangement joins TRBV5-4 to TRBJ2-5, with D unresolved. CDR3 size: 13 residues. Between the trimmed V and J ends, which lost 0 bases and 4 bases, there was a span of 7 bases. Germline V gene lookup returns CDR1 SGHNT and CDR2 YYREEE (reference sequence). The CDR3 loop is CASSLAGRETQYF. The CDR3 DNA reads as TGTGCCAGCAGCTTGGCTGGGCGAGAGACCCAGTACTTC.

The chain recombines TRBV7-6 with TRBJ1-5; 7 bases line up with TRBD1. Per germline, CDR1 SGHVS and CDR2 FNYEAQ. V was pared by 5 bases and J by 7 bases, with 11 bases of the junction left unmatched. This CDR3 region has 15 residues. CDR3: CASSRWTGGEQPQHF. CDR3 coding DNA: TGTGCCAGCAGCCGCTGGACAGGAGGGGAACAGCCCCAGCATTTT.

The rearrangement uses TRBV29-1 and TRBJ1-2, with a possible D match to TRBD1 (6 bases). This CDR3 contains 12 residues. The V and J ends lost 4 bases and 4 bases respectively, with 10 bases between them. Germline-derived CDR1 and CDR2 are SQVTM and ANQGSEA. The DNA for the CDR3 is TGCAGCGTTGTGACAGGTCGCTATGGCTACACCTTC. The encoded protein is CSVVTGRYGYTF.

This chain connects TRBV9 to TRBJ2-1; 7 bases are a match to TRBD2. CDR1 is SGDLS, CDR2 YYNGEE, per germline. The CDR3 loop spans 15 amino acids. The V gene end was trimmed by 6 bases and the J gene end by 3 bases; junction bases not matched to a gene: 9. CDR3 residues: CASNTGGTIYNEQFF. In DNA, the CDR3 is TGTGCCAGCAACACCGGGGGGACGATCTACAATGAGCAGTTCTTC.

This chain joins TRBV18 and TRBJ2-7; 8 bases line up with TRBD1. Germline V gives CDR1 KGHSH, CDR2 LQKENI. The CDR3 contains 13 residues. Unmatched junction bases numbered 6, after V lost 6 bases and J lost 5 bases. CDR3 nucleotide sequence: TGTGCCAGCTCCCGGACAGGGACCCACGAGCAGTACTTC. Amino acids: CASSRTGTHEQYF. The whole variable domain, filled in from reference TRBV18 and TRBJ2-7, reads NAGVMQNPRHLVRRRGQEARLRCSPMKGHSHVYWYRQLPEEGLKFMVYLQKENIIDESGMPKERFSAEFPKEGPSILRIQQVVRGDSAAYFCASSRTGTHEQYFGPGTRLTVT.

CDR3 bases: TGCAGCGTTGAAGAAGCTAAAGGAGGCATCTCTGGGGCCAACGTCCTGACTTTC. Amino acid sequence: CSVEEAKGGISGANVLTF. The rearrangement uses TRBV29-1 and TRBJ2-6; maybe TRBD2 (5 bases). CDR3 size: 18 residues. CDR1 is SQVTM, CDR2 ANQGSEA, per germline. The V end was cut by 0 bases, the J end by 0 bases, with 15 bases between.

This clone has only one observation. The DNA of the CDR3 is TGTGCCATCAGCACCCAGGGACAGGGGGTTGAAGCTTTCTTT. Translated, it gives CAISTQGQGVEAFF. The chain employs TRBV10-3 and TRBJ1-1; 11 positions agree with TRBD1. This CDR3 contains 14 residues. Germline V CDR1 and CDR2: ENHRY, SYGVKD. With V trimmed by 6 bases and J by 7 bases, 7 bases remained unmatched.

CDR3 sequence reads: CASRGDRVDYGYTF. The DNA of the CDR3 is TGCGCCAGCCGAGGGGACAGGGTTGACTATGGCTACACCTTC. The V gene is TRBV10-2, the J gene TRBJ1-2; 9 nucleotides align to TRBD1. Germline lookup yields CDR1 WSHSY and CDR2 SAAADI. Trimming removed 8 bases from V and 3 bases from J; junction bases left unmatched: 7. This CDR3 is 14 amino acids long.

In this sample, this clone turned up a few times. V gene TRBV2 combines with J gene TRBJ2-2; D perhaps matches TRBD1 (5 bases). CDR1 and CDR2 from the germline V gene are SNHLY and FYNNEI. V was pared by 0 bases and J by 6 bases, with 11 bases between. The CDR3 extends over 15 amino acids. Here the CDR3 DNA reads TGTGCCAGCAGTGAAGCGCTCAGGGTTGCCGGGGAGCTGTTTTTT. Translated: CASSEALRVAGELFF.

The chain carries TRBV28 and TRBJ1-4; 8 nucleotides match TRBD1. CDR1 MDHEN and CDR2 SYDVKM come from the germline V gene. The CDR3 is made up of 15 amino acids. V was clipped by 3 bases and J by 8 bases; unmatched bases: 8. The CDR3 region is CASSFPDRGREKLFF. CDR3 DNA sequence: TGTGCCAGCAGTTTCCCCGACAGGGGAAGAGAAAAACTGTTTTTT.

In its sample, this clone was seen once. V and J are TRBV4-3 and TRBJ2-7; D is possibly TRBD2 (5 bases). The germline V gene encodes CDR1 LGHNA and CDR2 YSLEER. Trimming cost V 0 bases and J 5 bases, with 11 bases left between them. This CDR3 has 14 amino acids. CDR3 sequence: CASSQDLFGDEQYF. The DNA of the CDR3 is TGCGCCAGCAGCCAAGATTTGTTCGGGGACGAGCAGTACTTC.

The chain recombines TRBV7-2 with TRBJ1-1, with 9 bases fitting TRBD1. Germline V CDR1 and CDR2: SGHTA, FQGNSA. J lost 5 bases, V lost 3 bases, and 7 bases had no gene match. CDR3 size: 15 residues. The CDR3 region is CASSLSLDRGTEAFF. The CDR3 DNA follows: TGTGCCAGCAGCTTGAGTTTGGACAGGGGAACTGAAGCTTTCTTT.

This clone was observed a handful of times. This rearrangement joins TRBV27 to TRBJ2-3, with unresolved D. The CDR3 is 12 amino acids. Germline V gene lookup returns CDR1 MNHEY and CDR2 SMNVEV (reference sequence). Trimming shortened V by 3 bases and J by 5 bases, and 6 bases separated the two germline ends. CDR3 in amino acids: CASSFGLDTQYF. The CDR3 bases are TGTGCCAGCAGTTTCGGGTTAGATACGCAGTATTTT.

The gene calls are TRBV18 and TRBJ1-6; TRBD1 agrees at 7 bases. J was trimmed by 11 bases and V by 3 bases; bases with no gene match: 7. This CDR3 is built from 14 residues. CDR1 and CDR2 (germline): KGHSH, LQKENI. The chain's CDR3 is CASSPETGFPPLHF. CDR3 sequence (DNA): TGTGCCAGCTCACCGGAGACAGGGTTTCCACCCCTCCACTTT. Full variable domain (remainder filled in from reference TRBV18 and TRBJ1-6): NAGVMQNPRHLVRRRGQEARLRCSPMKGHSHVYWYRQLPEEGLKFMVYLQKENIIDESGMPKERFSAEFPKEGPSILRIQQVVRGDSAAYFCASSPETGFPPLHFGNGTRLTVT.

Regarding this clone: Other DNA sequences in the same sample also yield this CDR3. The chain has TRBV18 and TRBJ1-1; D possibly corresponds to TRBD1 (5 bases). CDR3 size: 13 residues. Germline V gene data show CDR1 as KGHSH and CDR2 as LQKENI. V was cut by 6 bases and J by 1 base, with 9 bases left in between. The CDR3 bases are TGTGCCAGCTCTTCCGACAGGAACACTGAAGCTTTCTTT. It translates to CASSSDRNTEAFF.

V and J are TRBV5-4 and TRBJ2-7, with 7 bases lining up with TRBD1. After removal of 4 bases from V and 0 bases from J, the junction contained 4 bases not matched to a gene. CDR1 is SGHNT, CDR2 YYREEE, per germline (reference sequence). This CDR3 is 14 amino acids long. CDR3 DNA: TGTGCCAGCAGCCGACGACAGGGCTCCTACGAGCAGTACTTC. Protein product: CASSRRQGSYEQYF.

The chain has TRBV29-1 and TRBJ1-2; possibly TRBD1 for D (6 bases). V dropped 1 base and J dropped 4 bases, with 13 bases sitting between them. This CDR3 contains 14 residues. In germline, CDR1 is SQVTM, CDR2 ANQGSEA. The CDR3 coding sequence is TGCAGCGTTGAAGTGGGACACCATACCTATGGCTACACCTTC. Amino acids: CSVEVGHHTYGYTF. The full variable domain, rest sourced from reference TRBV29-1 and TRBJ1-2, is SAVISQKPSRDICQRGTSLTIQCQVDSQVTMMFWYRQQPGQSLTLIATANQGSEATYESGFVIDKFPISRPNLTFSTLTVSNMSPEDSSIYLCSVEVGHHTYGYTFGSGTRLTVV.

The chain uses TRBV18 and TRBJ2-1, with TRBD1 identical over 8 bases. Trimming cost V 4 bases and J 12 bases; bases outside gene matches: 5. Looked up from germline, CDR1 is KGHSH and CDR2 is LQKENI. The length of the CDR3 is 12 residues. The chain's CDR3 is CASSHRTGRQFF. The CDR3 DNA reads TGTGCCAGCTCACATAGGACAGGGAGGCAGTTCTTC.

J is TRBJ2-1 and V is TRBV6-5; D is uncertain. CDR1 MNHEY and CDR2 SVGAGI come from the germline V gene. CDR3 length: 13 amino acids. The V gene lost 5 bases and the J gene lost 5 bases, with 10 bases spanning the gap. The CDR3 nucleotides read TGTGCCAGCAGTCATGAGGTAGACAATGAGCAGTTCTTC. This sequence encodes CASSHEVDNEQFF.

The J gene is TRBJ1-2, the V gene TRBV6-1; 10 bases match TRBD1. Germline V lookup: CDR1 MNHNS, CDR2 SASEGT. V lost 9 bases to trimming and J lost 9 bases; unmatched junction nucleotides: 10. CDR3 size: 13 residues. The CDR3 nucleotides are TGTGCCAGTAAACCGCCGGGACAGGGGCGCTACACCTTC. Translation gives CASKPPGQGRYTF.

The genes are TRBV19 and TRBJ1-5, with D possibly TRBD1 on 6 matching bases. Germline values: CDR1 LNHDA, CDR2 SQIVND (reference sequence). The CDR3 covers 15 residues. The V and J ends lost 4 bases and 4 bases respectively, with 14 bases between them. This CDR3 reads CASSKVRQGNQPQHF. The CDR3 DNA is TGTGCCAGTAGTAAGGTTAGGCAGGGGAATCAGCCCCAGCATTTT.

The V and J genes are TRBV5-6 and TRBJ2-2, with TRBD1 matching over 7 bases. J was trimmed by 5 bases and V by 4 bases; bases with no gene match: 11. CDR3 length equals 16 residues. Per germline, CDR1 SGHDT and CDR2 YYEEEE. CDR3 in amino acids: CASSLPPGGRTGELFF. In DNA form, the CDR3 reads TGTGCCAGCAGCCTCCCCCCAGGGGGAAGGACCGGGGAGCTGTTTTTT.

This chain links TRBV10-3 with TRBJ2-2, with 9 bases matching TRBD1. V trimming: 8 bases; J trimming: 1 base; junction bases outside the gene matches: 5. Germline loops: CDR1 ENHRY, CDR2 SYGVKD. The CDR3 sequence is 15 residues long. CDR3 amino acids: CAISRQGVNTGELFF. As DNA, the CDR3 is TGTGCCATCTCCCGACAGGGGGTGAACACCGGGGAGCTGTTTTTT.

J is TRBJ2-5 and V is TRBV5-1, with 11 bases that match TRBD2. Trimming cost V 0 bases and J 1 base; bases outside gene matches: 5. The CDR3 covers 17 residues. CDR1 and CDR2 from the germline V gene are SGHRS and YFSETQ. The CDR3 here is CASSLGLAGTLQETQYF. The CDR3, as DNA: TGCGCCAGCAGCTTGGGACTAGCGGGGACCCTCCAAGAGACCCAGTACTTC.

This clone was observed a few times. The chain combines TRBV6-6 with TRBJ1-1; no definite D call. Germline V gene data show CDR1 as MNHNY and CDR2 as SVGAGI (reference sequence). The V gene lost 4 bases and the J gene lost 6 bases, with 12 bases spanning the gap. CDR3 length: 13 residues. CDR3 sequence: CASSWAGSAEAFF. CDR3 DNA: TGTGCCAGCAGTTGGGCGGGTTCCGCTGAAGCTTTCTTT.

This clone appeared a single time. The chain combines TRBV7-9 with TRBJ1-2, with D possibly TRBD1 on 6 matching bases. Trimming removed 4 bases from V and 6 bases from J, with 18 bases in between. CDR3 length: 15 amino acids. CDR1 SEHNR and CDR2 FQNEAQ come from the germline V gene (reference sequence). The CDR3 DNA follows: TGTGCCAGCAGCTCCCCCTCGGCAGGGGCGGATGGCTACACCTTC. It codes for CASSSPSAGADGYTF.

V usage is TRBV7-3 and J usage is TRBJ1-2, with TRBD1 matching over 9 bases. Germline CDR1 reads SGHTA; CDR2 reads FQGTGA. The CDR3 consists of 12 residues. The junction had 9 bases not matched to a gene; V was cut back by 5 bases and J by 14 bases. The CDR3 region has the DNA TGTGCCAGCAGCGCGTTACAGGGGGCGCGAACCTTC. Protein: CASSALQGARTF.